What follows describes a single TCR beta chain. Its antigen is unidentified. This entry belongs to a study of siplizumab effects on memory and regulatory T cells. Study-wide findings and caveats: Most proliferating CD4+ or CD8+ clones, roughly 75-97%, had no naive or memory assignment. Naive T cells appeared more diverse than memory cells and seemed to be major alloresponse contributors.

Here immunoSEQ multiplex PCR was the method, and the copy in TCRdb shows in-frame clones only, minus some. This table holds about 110,000 clones, roughly 89% found once. Sequenced: CD4+ T cells sorted from blood. The clonotype was recovered from a human donor in good health.

CDR3 in amino acids: CASFGTYNEQFF. The CDR3 DNA is TGCGCCAGCTTCGGGACCTACAATGAGCAGTTCTTC. The chain links TRBV5-1 to TRBJ2-1; D is possibly TRBD2 (5 bases). The CDR3 extends over 12 amino acids. From germline, CDR1 is SGHRS and CDR2 YFSETQ. The germline V and J ends were trimmed by 7 bases and 2 bases, with 7 bases remaining between them.